This T cell receptor (beta chain) was identified in a study of blood T cell repertoires in COVID-19. Study summary: Samples came from the United States, Italy and Spain, spanning acute and convalescent COVID-19.

In the authors' workflow: Estimated nucleated cell counts came from reference gene primer amplification. Clones were sequenced by immunoSEQ multiplex PCR, and TCRdb holds only the in-frame ones, with some missing. The DNA gave D and trimming, while V, J and clone size come from that table. The sample includes about 230,000 clones, roughly 84% of them seen just once. J was trimmed by 2 bases and V by 3 bases; bases with no gene match: 5. The CDR3 loop spans 15 amino acids. Per germline, CDR1 SGHTA and CDR2 FQGTGA. This clonotype was sampled from a man aged 45-60 years with active or convalescent COVID-19. This chain joins TRBV7-3 and TRBJ2-7; TRBD2 matches 9 bases. Sequenced input: peripheral blood. As DNA, the CDR3 is TGTGCCAGCAGCTTCGGAGCGGGGGGAACCTACGAGCAGTACTTC. This encodes CASSFGAGGTYEQYF.